A selection of T cell receptor beta chains follows, all from one sample in a study of T cell responses to AZD1222 COVID-19 vaccine. Assay: immunoSEQ multiplex PCR; the TCRdb copy retains only in-frame clones and omits some. The table has 150,000 to 200,000 clones, 85% to 90% seen once. This specimen consisted of peripheral blood, obtained 28 days after the second dose of the MenACWY control vaccine. These receptors came from an adult who received the MenACWY meningococcal vaccine as a control. Each CDR3 is given without its conserved first and last residue. Fields, in order: V gene, J gene, CDR3 protein.

V: TRBV28
J: TRBJ2-7
CDR3: ASSSGGGYEQY

V: TRBV11-2
J: TRBJ1-1
CDR3: ASSLGPVMNTEAF

V: TRBV2
J: TRBJ2-7
CDR3: ASSDRVNEQY

V: TRBV27
J: TRBJ1-4
CDR3: ASSNRDRAEKLF

V: TRBV4-2
J: TRBJ1-1
CDR3: ASSRRAGGAGNTEAF

V: TRBV13
J: TRBJ2-3
CDR3: ASSLNVALTDTQY

V: TRBV7-2
J: TRBJ2-7
CDR3: ASSLGGDSYEQY

V: TRBV28
J: TRBJ2-5
CDR3: ASSFEQGSVTQY

V: TRBV7-9
J: TRBJ1-1
CDR3: ASSSGHGATLGEAF

V: TRBV3-1/TRBV3-2
J: TRBJ1-1
CDR3: ASSHSSQGTEAF

V: TRBV9
J: TRBJ2-5
CDR3: ASSVAATGTQY

V: TRBV28
J: TRBJ1-4
CDR3: ASSTRRQGTYNEKLF

V: TRBV28
J: TRBJ1-2
CDR3: ASSQPPQGNGYT

V: TRBV5-4
J: TRBJ1-1
CDR3: ASSLTNMRVTAEAF

V: TRBV18
J: TRBJ1-2
CDR3: ASSMIGGREGYT

V: TRBV10-2
J: TRBJ1-2
CDR3: ASSRDEANYGYT

V: TRBV3-1/TRBV3-2
J: TRBJ1-1
CDR3: ASTFGGGNTEAF

V: TRBV5-1
J: TRBJ1-1
CDR3: ASSLKAATEAF

V: TRBV1
J: TRBJ2-2
CDR3: TSSQGGAGDTGELF

V: TRBV6-5
J: TRBJ2-2
CDR3: ASIIGVSYGGELF

V: TRBV4-2
J: TRBJ2-5
CDR3: ASSQDHGGPSGTQY

V: TRBV28
J: TRBJ1-2
CDR3: ASSYPLGQGDGYT

V: TRBV28
J: TRBJ2-7
CDR3: ASIPQGRSSYEQY

V: TRBV9
J: TRBJ2-3
CDR3: ASSVDGAGGPDTQY

V: TRBV19
J: TRBJ2-5
CDR3: ASSMGAQGWGETQY

V: TRBV9
J: TRBJ2-2
CDR3: ASSWTGDGELF

V: TRBV28
J: TRBJ2-7
CDR3: ASSGPAATYEQY

V: TRBV27
J: TRBJ2-2
CDR3: ASSRPGTGYTGELF

V: TRBV25-1
J: TRBJ2-1
CDR3: ASSEVFGTDTNNEQF

V: TRBV28
J: TRBJ2-7
CDR3: ASETGPSYEQY

V: TRBV4-3
J: TRBJ1-2
CDR3: ASSQEVGLANYGYT

V: TRBV11-2
J: TRBJ2-1
CDR3: ASSLGRGPREQF

V: TRBV23-1
J: TRBJ2-7
CDR3: ASSRGPGQSSYEQY

V: TRBV10-3
J: TRBJ1-2
CDR3: AISESAGTGSPSGYT

V: TRBV11-2
J: TRBJ1-5
CDR3: ASSFSTGNQPQH

V: TRBV9
J: TRBJ1-2
CDR3: ASSVAEDGYT

V: TRBV18
J: TRBJ1-4
CDR3: ASSPEAGGDEKLF

V: TRBV10-1
J: TRBJ2-5
CDR3: ASAGKSGSQETQY

V: TRBV28
J: TRBJ1-6
CDR3: ASSGRTGKNSPLH

V: TRBV2
J: TRBJ1-5
CDR3: ASSVSRSNQPQH

V: TRBV28
J: TRBJ2-2
CDR3: ASSLFGTLNTGELF

V: TRBV19
J: TRBJ2-3
CDR3: ASTQGGVPTDTQY

V: TRBV9
J: TRBJ2-7
CDR3: ASSVVGGSYEQY